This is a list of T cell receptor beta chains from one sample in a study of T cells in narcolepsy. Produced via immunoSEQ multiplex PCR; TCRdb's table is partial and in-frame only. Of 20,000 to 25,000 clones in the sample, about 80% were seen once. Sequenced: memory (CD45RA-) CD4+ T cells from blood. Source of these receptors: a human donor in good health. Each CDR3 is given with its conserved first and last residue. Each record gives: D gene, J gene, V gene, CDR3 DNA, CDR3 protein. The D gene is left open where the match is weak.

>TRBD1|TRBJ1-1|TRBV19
TGTGCCAGTAGTATCTCGAACAGGGGAGAAGCTTTCTTT
CASSISNRGEAFF
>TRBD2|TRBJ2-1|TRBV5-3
TGTGCCAGAAGCTCCAGGACTAGCGGGGGGGCCTCCTACAATGAGCAGTTCTTC
CARSSRTSGGASYNEQFF
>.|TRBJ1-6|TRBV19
TGTGCCAGTAGTATAGCTGGTAAGGGGGATTCACCCCTCCACTTT
CASSIAGKGDSPLHF
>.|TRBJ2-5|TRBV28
TGTGCCAGCAGGGGGGATCTGTTCTTGGGGGAAGAGACCCAGTACTTC
CASRGDLFLGEETQYF
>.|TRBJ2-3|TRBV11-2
TGTGCCAGCAGCCTAATCCGGGACCTGCAGTATTTT
CASSLIRDLQYF
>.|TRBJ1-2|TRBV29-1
TGCAGCGTTTGGCAGGGCTATGGCTACACCTTC
CSVWQGYGYTF
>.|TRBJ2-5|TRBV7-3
TGTGCCAGCAGCTTAATACCCGCAGCGGAGACCCAGTACTTC
CASSLIPAAETQYF
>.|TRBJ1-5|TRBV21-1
TGTGCCAGCAGCAAAGGGACTGCAGGCGAGTGGCCCCAGCATTTT
CASSKGTAGEWPQHF
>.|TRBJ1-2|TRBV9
TGTGCCAGCAGCGTAAGAGTAGGGGATGGCTACACCTTC
CASSVRVGDGYTF
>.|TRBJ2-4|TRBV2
TGTGCCAGCATTGAGGTGGGCAAAAACATTCAGTACTTC
CASIEVGKNIQYF
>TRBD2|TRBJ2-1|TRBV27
TGTGCCAGCAGTTTAGCCATAGCGGGGGGTCGAAAGCAGTTCTTC
CASSLAIAGGRKQFF